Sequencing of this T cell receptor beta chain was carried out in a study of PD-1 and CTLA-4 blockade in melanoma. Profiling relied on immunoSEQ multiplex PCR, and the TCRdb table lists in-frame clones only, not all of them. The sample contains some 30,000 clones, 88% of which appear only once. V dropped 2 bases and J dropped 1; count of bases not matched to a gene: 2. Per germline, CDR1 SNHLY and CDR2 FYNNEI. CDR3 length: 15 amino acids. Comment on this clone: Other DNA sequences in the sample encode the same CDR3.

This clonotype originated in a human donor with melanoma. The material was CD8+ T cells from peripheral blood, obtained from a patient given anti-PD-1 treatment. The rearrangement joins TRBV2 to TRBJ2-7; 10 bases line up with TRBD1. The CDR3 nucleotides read TGTGCCAGCAGTGAATGGACAGGGGGTTCCTACGAGCAGTACTTC. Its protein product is CASSEWTGGSYEQYF.